One TCR beta chain is described in this entry. CDR1 MGHRA and CDR2 YSYEKL come from the germline V gene. V shed 1 base and J 7 bases; nucleotides not matched to a gene: 10. The CDR3 loop spans 16 amino acids. Assay: immunoSEQ multiplex PCR; the TCRdb copy retains only in-frame clones and omits some. The data show 200,000 to 300,000 clones, about 82% seen once. This sample is part of a study of blood T cell repertoires in COVID-19. This sequence was found in a woman older than 75 with COVID-19, enrolled during active disease. V and J are TRBV4-1 and TRBJ1-5, with TRBD1 identical over 7 bases. The sequencing sample was made of peripheral blood. In nucleotides, the CDR3 is TGCGCCAGCAGCCAAGGATCGACAGGGAAGGGACAGCCCCAGCATTTT. As protein: CASSQGSTGKGQPQHF.